The 24 T cell receptor beta chains in this list originate from one sample, sequenced in a study of tumor-infiltrating lymphocytes in primary liver carcinoma. Investigators took RNA and DNA out together from about 21-30 mg of unsorted bulk tissue. TCR beta cDNA was prepared out of around 460 ng total RNA by means of a constant-region primer. Slightly modified ARM-PCR with three nested multiplex PCR rounds yielded TCR beta libraries. Both of the initial two PCR rounds ran for approximately 11 cycles and employed TRBV1-TRBV30 forward primers alongside a C-beta reverse primer. MiXCR, run by TCRdb on the multiplex PCR reads, gives a single entry per CDR3 protein. Of 90,000 to 140,000 distinct CDR3 sequences listed, approximately 80% are singletons. Sequencing input: liver tumor tissue from sampling region 3. The sample's subset: tumor region T3, left-lateral pole. Receptor source: a man between 40 and 49 years old with primary liver carcinoma and hepatitis B virus infection.

This clonotype was counted a few times. A clone one base away is much larger, so this may be a read error. The V call is TRBV30, the J call TRBJ1-2, with unresolved D. Germline lookup yields CDR1 GTSNPN and CDR2 SVGIG (reference sequence). This CDR3 contains 10 residues. CDR3 coding DNA: TGTGCCTGGAGACCGGATGGCTACGCCTTC. This encodes CAWRPDGYAF.

This clonotype was counted a single time. This rearrangement joins TRBV6-1 to TRBJ2-1, with 11 bases aligning to TRBD2. Trimming cost V 10 bases and J 16 bases; bases outside gene matches: 21. The CDR3 runs to 15 residues. Per the germline V gene, CDR1 is MNHNS and CDR2 is SASEGT. This CDR3 reads CAIEGLAGSYNENFF. For the CDR3, the DNA is TGTGCCATCGAAGGACTAGCGGGCTCCTATAATGAGAATTTCTTC.

The J gene is TRBJ1-5, the V gene TRBV6-6, with 7 bases aligning to TRBD1. Germline CDR1 is MNHNY and CDR2 is SVGAGI (reference sequence). J gave up 7 bases and V 10 bases, and 10 bases lay outside the gene matches. The CDR3 is 13 amino acids. The CDR3 bases are TGTGCCATCAGATCATACAGGGGCCAGCCCCAGCATTTT. As protein: CAIRSYRGQPQHF.

The V gene is TRBV5-4, the J gene TRBJ2-1, with D uncertain. Matching the DNA end better, TRBJ2-7 makes the J call doubtful. The CDR3 extends over 14 amino acids. Germline V CDR1 and CDR2: SGHNT, YYREEE (reference sequence). In DNA, the CDR3 is TGTGCCAGTAGAGATTATAGTCGTAGTAGTGAGCAGTACGTC. This encodes CASRDYSRSSEQYV.

About this clonotype itself: This CDR3 is missing its conserved last phenylalanine or tryptophan, likely due to a read error. The chain recombines TRBV5-4 with TRBJ2-2; D remains ambiguous. V lost 2 bases to trimming and J lost 4 bases, with 9 bases between them. Looked up from germline, CDR1 is SGHNT and CDR2 is YYREEE (reference sequence). The CDR3 is 14 residues long. This CDR3 is CASSFDKRTGELFY. The CDR3 DNA sequence: TGTGCCAGCAGCTTTGATAAGCGCACCGGGGAGCTGTTTTAT.

The table lists this clonotype with a count of one. Since no conserved phenylalanine or tryptophan closes the CDR3, a read error is the likely cause. This chain links TRBV6-2 or TRBV6-3 with TRBJ2-7; 7 nucleotides agree with TRBD2. Germline CDR1 reads MNHEY; CDR2 reads SVGEGT. The junction had 13 bases not matched to a gene; V was cut back by 6 bases and J by 2 bases. CDR3 length: 16 amino acids. As DNA, the CDR3 is TGTGCCAGCAGGTACCCCCTAGGTGCGGGGGCCTACGAGCAGTACTTA. Encoded protein: CASRYPLGAGAYEQYL.

Notes on this clonotype: A much larger clone differs by one base, so this may be a read error. The rearrangement links TRBV30 to TRBJ1-1; 7 positions agree with TRBD1. The germline V gene encodes CDR1 GTSNPN and CDR2 SVGIG (reference sequence). The CDR3 sequence is 13 residues long. The CDR3 loop is CTSQGNMNTEAFF. The CDR3 DNA follows: TGTACCTCACAGGGGAATATGAACACTGAAGCTTTCTTT.

As for this clonotype: One end of the junction does not line up with germline, which may come from a read error. The genes are TRBV11-1 and TRBJ2-4, with 8 bases matching TRBD2. The CDR3 is 17 residues long. Germline V gene lookup returns CDR1 SGHAT and CDR2 FQDESV (reference sequence). The CDR3 region is CVSSLPGTSGTKDIQYF. The CDR3 DNA reads as TGTGTCAGCAGCCTTCCCGGGACTAGTGGGACCAAAGACATTCAGTACTTC.

A word on this clonotype: Its ends do not fully match the called genes, so a read error is possible. The genes are TRBV29-1 and TRBJ1-1; 7 positions agree with TRBD1. CDR3 length equals 14 residues. Germline V gene data show CDR1 as SQVTM and CDR2 as ANQGSEA. The chain's CDR3 is CSVIRGGVNTEAFF. The CDR3 DNA sequence: TGCAGCGTCATCAGGGGGGGGGTGAACACTGAGGCTTTCTTT. Based on the CDR3 plus reference TRBV29-1 and TRBJ1-1, the full variable domain is SAVISQKPSRDICQRGTSLTIQCQVDSQVTMMFWYRQQPGQSLTLIATANQGSEATYESGFVIDKFPISRPNLTFSTLTVSNMSPEDSSIYLCSVIRGGVNTEAFFGQGTRLTVV.

As to this clonotype: One end of the junction is discordant with germline, which a read error may explain. In DNA form, the CDR3 reads TGTGACAGCAGCCTGACTAGCGGGAGGGTCGATAAGCAGTTCTTC. It encodes CDSSLTSGRVDKQFF. This chain uses TRBV7-8 with TRBJ2-1; 14 bases agree with TRBD2. The CDR3 is 15 amino acids. The germline CDR1 and CDR2 sequences are SGHVS and FQNEAQ.

Comments on this clonotype: Without the conserved terminal phenylalanine or tryptophan, this CDR3 likely stems from a read error. The chain recombines TRBV6-2 or TRBV6-3 with TRBJ2-3; 10 positions match TRBD2. This CDR3 comprises 16 residues. The V gene end was trimmed by 6 bases and the J gene end by 2 bases; junction bases not matched to a gene: 8. Germline V lookup: CDR1 MNHEY, CDR2 SVGEGT. The CDR3 here is CASRRDGLAATDTQYL. The CDR3 bases are TGTGCCAGCAGACGAGACGGACTAGCGGCCACAGATACGCAGTATTTA.

This clonotype has at least ten counts. A read error may explain this, as a much larger clone is one base away. The chain is built from TRBV6-5 and TRBJ1-1; D is unclear. In germline, CDR1 is MNHEY, CDR2 SVGAGI. This CDR3 region has 14 residues. In DNA form, the CDR3 reads TGTGCCAGCAGTTACCGACTGACGAACATTGAAGCTTTCTTT. Protein sequence: CASSYRLTNIEAFF.

The sample holds a few counts of this clonotype. A much larger clone is a single base away; this may be a read error. This chain uses TRBV28 with TRBJ1-1, with D hard to call. This CDR3 is 15 amino acids long. V shed 2 bases and J shed 5 bases, with 15 bases lying between them. Germline lookup yields CDR1 MDHEN and CDR2 SYDVKM. The CDR3 coding sequence is TGTGCCAGCAGTTTACTCAGCCAGTGTGGGACTGAAGCTTTCTTT. This sequence encodes CASSLLSQCGTEAFF.

Concerning this clonotype itself: At one boundary the junction diverges from the germline segment, which might be a read error. The chain combines TRBV29-1 with TRBJ2-1; no clear D gene. CDR1 and CDR2 (germline): SQVTM, ANQGSEA. The CDR3 totals 14 residues. The CDR3 spells CGVVLGEMFGEQFF. As DNA, the CDR3 is TGCGGCGTTGTTCTAGGTGAGATGTTCGGTGAGCAGTTCTTC.

Comments on this clonotype: Compared with germline, one end of the junction differs, possibly owing to a read error. CDR3 sequence: CASSQPGDGYTF. The CDR3 DNA sequence: TGCGCTAGCAGCCAACCAGGGGATGGCTACACCTTC. The chain uses TRBV4-1 and TRBJ1-2; D possibly corresponds to TRBD1 (6 bases). The CDR3 has 12 amino acids. The germline V gene encodes CDR1 MGHRA and CDR2 YSYEKL.

V usage is TRBV7-6 and J usage is TRBJ2-7; D is unresolved. The CDR3 runs to 13 residues. Trimming left V 2 bases short and J 5 bases short, with 10 bases between. Germline CDR1 SGHVS, CDR2 FNYEAQ. The CDR3, as DNA: TGTGCCAGCAGCTTATCCTTCGTGGACGAGCAGTACTTC. Translation: CASSLSFVDEQYF.

This chain uses TRBV5-4 with TRBJ2-2; possibly TRBD2 for D (5 bases). The CDR3 is 17 residues long. V lost 0 bases and J lost 4, with 16 bases in between. CDR1 is SGHNT, CDR2 YYREEE, per germline (reference sequence). In DNA form, the CDR3 reads TGTGCCAGCAGCTTGGGTCGTTGCGGGTCCATCACCGGGGAGCTGTTTTTT. It specifies CASSLGRCGSITGELFF.

This clonotype was counted a single time. Its ends do not fully match the called genes, so a read error is possible. The chain uses TRBV6-1 and TRBJ2-4; D ambiguous. This CDR3 region has 14 residues. Germline loops: CDR1 MNHNS, CDR2 SASEGT. CDR3 loop: CASSEITTVNFRYF. Written as DNA, the CDR3 is TGTGCTAGCAGTGAAATCACCACAGTAAATTTTCGGTACTTC.

As to this clonotype: The junction and the germline gene differ at one end; a read error may be behind it. This rearrangement joins TRBV6-1 to TRBJ2-1, with TRBD2 identical over 12 bases. The V gene's germline CDR1 is MNHNS and CDR2 SASEGT. The CDR3 is made up of 18 amino acids. The CDR3 spells CANSGLTSGSLFYNEQFF. CDR3 bases: TGTGCCAACAGTGGCCTGACTAGCGGGAGTTTGTTCTACAATGAGCAGTTCTTC.

On this clonotype itself: The CDR3 does not end in the conserved phenylalanine or tryptophan, so this is likely a read error. Because the CDR3's place on the DNA is in doubt, the DNA is left out and the CDR3 is given as listed by TCRdb. V usage is TRBV6-2 or TRBV6-3 and J usage is TRBJ2-1; TRBD1 is the table's D call, not checked against the DNA. The CDR3 spans 16 residues, counting both ends. CDR1 is MNHEY, CDR2 SVGEGT, per germline. The CDR3 protein is CVSTPPGQGSYNERFL.

Note on this clonotype: Sequence at one end of the junction differs from germline and may be a read error. The chain has TRBV29-1 and TRBJ1-4; unclear D gene. The germline gives CDR1 SQVTM, CDR2 ANQGSEA. This CDR3 comprises 13 residues. The chain's CDR3 is CSVGEGLGEKPFF. CDR3 nucleotide sequence: TGCAGCGTTGGGGAGGGTCTGGGTGAAAAACCGTTTTTT.

About this clonotype itself: Germline is not matched at one junction end, which may reflect a read error. The J gene is TRBJ1-4, the V gene TRBV10-3, with TRBD1 matching 10 bases. The CDR3 is made up of 15 amino acids. Germline CDR1 is ENHRY and CDR2 is SYGVKD. Written as DNA, the CDR3 is TGTGTCATCAGTGACAGGGGGCGCGGGGATGAAAAGCTGTTTTTT. This sequence encodes CVISDRGRGDEKLFF.

A remark on this clonotype: This is likely a read error, given that the CDR3 carries no conserved phenylalanine or tryptophan at its end. The chain recombines TRBV4-3 with TRBJ2-5; TRBD2 agrees at 9 bases. The CDR3 is made up of 17 amino acids. Germline V CDR1 and CDR2: LGHNA, YSLEER. The V gene end was trimmed by 7 bases and the J gene end by 5 bases; junction bases not matched to a gene: 17. The CDR3 DNA is TGCGCCAGCACCCGAGCGGCTAGCGGGAAGACTGGTGAGACCCAGTACTTA. Translating it yields CASTRAASGKTGETQYL.

A note on this clonotype: An end of the junction differs from the germline gene, which may be a read error. CDR3 in DNA: TGTGCCATCAGTGATATGCTAGTGGGAGAGTACAATGAACAGTTCTTC. Translated: CAISDMLVGEYNEQFF. The V and J genes are TRBV10-3 and TRBJ2-1; possible D gene TRBD2, 5 bases. CDR1 and CDR2 from the germline V gene are ENHRY and SYGVKD. The CDR3 is 16 residues long.